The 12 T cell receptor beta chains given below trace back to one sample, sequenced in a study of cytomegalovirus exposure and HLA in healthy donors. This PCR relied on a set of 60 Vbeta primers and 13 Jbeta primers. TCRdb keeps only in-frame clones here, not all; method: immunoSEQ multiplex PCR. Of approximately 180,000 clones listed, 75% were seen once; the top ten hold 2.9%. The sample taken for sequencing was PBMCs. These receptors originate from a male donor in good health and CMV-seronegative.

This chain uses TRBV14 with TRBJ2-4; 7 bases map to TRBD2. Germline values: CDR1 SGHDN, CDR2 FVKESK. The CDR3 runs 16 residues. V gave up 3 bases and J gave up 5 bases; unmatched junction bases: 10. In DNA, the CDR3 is TGTGCCAGCAGCCAGTTGTCCGGACTAGGGGAAAACATTCAGTACTTC. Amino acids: CASSQLSGLGENIQYF. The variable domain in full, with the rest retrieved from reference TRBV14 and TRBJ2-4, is EAGVTQFPSHSVIEKGQTVTLRCDPISGHDNLYWYRRVMGKEIKFLLHFVKESKQDESGMPNNRFLAERTGGTYSTLKVQPAELEDSGVYFCASSQLSGLGENIQYFGAGTRLSVL.

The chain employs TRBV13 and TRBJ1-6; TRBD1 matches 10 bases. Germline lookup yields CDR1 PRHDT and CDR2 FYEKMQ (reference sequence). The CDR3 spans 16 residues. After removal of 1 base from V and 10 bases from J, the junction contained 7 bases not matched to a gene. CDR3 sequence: CASSLAGGTGVSPLHF. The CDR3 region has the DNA TGTGCCAGCAGCTTAGCCGGCGGGACAGGGGTATCACCCCTCCACTTT.

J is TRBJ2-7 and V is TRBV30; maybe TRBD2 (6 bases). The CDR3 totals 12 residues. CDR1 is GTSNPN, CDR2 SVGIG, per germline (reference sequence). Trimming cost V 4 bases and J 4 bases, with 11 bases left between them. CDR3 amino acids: CAWMAGKYEQYF. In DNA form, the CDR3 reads TGTGCCTGGATGGCGGGGAAGTACGAGCAGTACTTC.

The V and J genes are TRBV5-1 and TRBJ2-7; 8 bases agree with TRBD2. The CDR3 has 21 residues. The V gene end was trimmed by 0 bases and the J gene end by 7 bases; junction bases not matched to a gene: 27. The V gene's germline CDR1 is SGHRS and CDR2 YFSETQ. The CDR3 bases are TGCGCCAGCAGCTTGGAGGCTACAAGAGCCCTGGCCGGGACTAGGCGCTTTGAGCAGTACTTC. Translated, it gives CASSLEATRALAGTRRFEQYF.

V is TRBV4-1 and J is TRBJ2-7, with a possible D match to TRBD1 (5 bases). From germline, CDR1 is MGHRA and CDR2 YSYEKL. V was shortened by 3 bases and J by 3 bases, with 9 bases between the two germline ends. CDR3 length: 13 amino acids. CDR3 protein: CASSQIGDYEQYF. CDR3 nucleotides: TGCGCCAGCAGCCAGATAGGGGACTACGAGCAGTACTTC.

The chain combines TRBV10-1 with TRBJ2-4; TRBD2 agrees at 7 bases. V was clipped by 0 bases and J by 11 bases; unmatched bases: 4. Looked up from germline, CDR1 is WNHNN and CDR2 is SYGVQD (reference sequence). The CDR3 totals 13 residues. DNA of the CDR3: TGCGCCAGCAGTGAGTCGACGGGGGGTTTTCAGTACTTC. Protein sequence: CASSESTGGFQYF.

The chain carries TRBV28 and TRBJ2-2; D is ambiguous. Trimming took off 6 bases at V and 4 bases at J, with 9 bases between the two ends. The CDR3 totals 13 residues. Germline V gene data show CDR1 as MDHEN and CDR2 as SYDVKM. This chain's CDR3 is CASSHLITGELFF. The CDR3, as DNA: TGTGCCAGCAGCCACCTAATCACCGGGGAGCTGTTTTTT.

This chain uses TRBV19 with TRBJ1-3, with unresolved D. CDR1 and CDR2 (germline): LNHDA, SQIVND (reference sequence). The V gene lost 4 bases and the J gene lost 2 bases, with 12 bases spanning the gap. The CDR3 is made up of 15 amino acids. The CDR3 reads CASSSTPGAGNTIYF. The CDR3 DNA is TGTGCCAGTAGTAGTACCCCGGGAGCTGGAAACACCATATATTTT.

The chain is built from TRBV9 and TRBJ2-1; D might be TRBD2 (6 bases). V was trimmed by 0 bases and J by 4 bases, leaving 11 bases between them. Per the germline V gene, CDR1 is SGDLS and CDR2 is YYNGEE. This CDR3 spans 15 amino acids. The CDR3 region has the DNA TGTGCCAGCAGCGTAGGGGCGGGGAAATACAATGAGCAGTTCTTC. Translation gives CASSVGAGKYNEQFF.

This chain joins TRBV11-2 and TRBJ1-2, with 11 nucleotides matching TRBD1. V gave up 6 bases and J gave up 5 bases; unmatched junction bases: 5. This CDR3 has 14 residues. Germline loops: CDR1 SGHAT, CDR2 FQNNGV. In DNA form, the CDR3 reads TGTGCCAGCAGACCGGGGACAGGGGGATATGGCTACACCTTC. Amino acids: CASRPGTGGYGYTF.

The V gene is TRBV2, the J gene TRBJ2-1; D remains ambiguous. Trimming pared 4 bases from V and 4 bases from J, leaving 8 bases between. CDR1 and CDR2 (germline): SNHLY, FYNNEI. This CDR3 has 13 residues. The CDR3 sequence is CASSVGGYNEQFF. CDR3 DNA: TGTGCCAGCAGTGTTGGCGGATACAATGAGCAGTTCTTC.

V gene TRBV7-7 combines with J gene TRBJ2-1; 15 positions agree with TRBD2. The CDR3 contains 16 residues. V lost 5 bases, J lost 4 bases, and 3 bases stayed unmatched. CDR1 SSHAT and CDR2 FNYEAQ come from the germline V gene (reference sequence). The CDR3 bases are TGTGCCAGCAGCCCAGGGACTAGCGGGAGGTACAATGAGCAGTTCTTC. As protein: CASSPGTSGRYNEQFF.